A single T cell receptor beta chain is shown here with its context. Its cognate antigen is unknown. This record comes from a study of cytomegalovirus exposure and HLA in healthy donors. Study information: A later analysis reported the 120 or so validation repertoires used the same platform as the 550 to 700 first-cohort repertoires. The study's findings and limits: Per published reports, the classifier diagnosed cytomegalovirus status with high specificity and sensitivity. Confirmation in vitro established that three CMV-associated chains were specific for CMV antigens. The study designated 164 TCR beta chains cytomegalovirus-associated.

TCRdb keeps only in-frame clones here, not all; method: immunoSEQ multiplex PCR. The sample contains tens of thousands of clones, about 95% of which appear only once. V gave up 4 bases and J gave up 7 bases; unmatched junction bases: 11. The germline gives CDR1 SGHRS, CDR2 YFSETQ. This CDR3 spans 16 amino acids. The sequencing input was PBMCs. V usage is TRBV5-1 and J usage is TRBJ2-7, with 13 positions matching TRBD2. This TCR was recovered from a man aged 18 to 29 in good health and CMV-seronegative. The CDR3 nucleotides read TGCGCCAGCAGCAGTACTACTAGCGGGGGGGCCGGAGAGCAGTACTTC. It encodes CASSSTTSGGAGEQYF.